The 8 T cell receptor beta chains below were found in one sample sequenced in a study of blood T cell repertoires in COVID-19. The table came from immunoSEQ multiplex PCR; TCRdb's copy has only in-frame clones and leaves some out. This repertoire shows over 600,000 clones, about 90% found once; its top ten account for approximately 0.25%. Sequenced material: peripheral blood. These receptors were taken from a woman between 18 and 30 years old with acute or convalescent COVID-19.

This chain links TRBV6-6 with TRBJ1-5; D is ambiguous. V lost 0 bases to trimming and J lost 0 bases, with 9 bases between them. The CDR3 is 16 residues long. The germline V gene has CDR1 MNHNY and CDR2 SVGAGI (reference sequence). As DNA, the CDR3 is TGTGCCAGCAGTTACTCAGACACAGTTAGCAATCAGCCCCAGCATTTT. This codes for CASSYSDTVSNQPQHF.

The chain uses TRBV7-2 and TRBJ2-7; D may be TRBD1 (5 bases). CDR1 is SGHTA, CDR2 FQGNSA, per germline. This CDR3 region has 17 residues. The V gene lost 0 bases and the J gene lost 0 bases, with 15 bases spanning the gap. The CDR3 protein is CASSLALRQLNSYEQYF. The CDR3 DNA reads TGTGCCAGCAGCTTAGCGCTGAGACAGCTTAACTCCTACGAGCAGTACTTC.

The J gene is TRBJ1-4, the V gene TRBV4-1; TRBD1 matches at 10 bases. The CDR3 extends over 17 amino acids. V gave up 4 bases and J gave up 4 bases; unmatched junction bases: 9. Germline V gives CDR1 MGHRA, CDR2 YSYEKL. The CDR3 DNA is TGCGCCAGCAGCCGAGGCGACAGGGGGCAGGGTAATGAAAAACTGTTTTTT. This codes for CASSRGDRGQGNEKLFF.

J is TRBJ1-1 and V is TRBV6-5; D gene uncertain. The ends were cut back, 2 bases at V and 1 base at J, with 11 bases in the middle. This CDR3 is built from 15 residues. CDR1 and CDR2 from the germline V gene are MNHEY and SVGAGI. In DNA, the CDR3 is TGTGCCAGCAGTTACCGTCAGGCCAAGAACACTGAAGCTTTCTTT. The encoded protein is CASSYRQAKNTEAFF.

This chain connects TRBV4-1 to TRBJ2-3, with TRBD2 identical over 9 bases. The V gene end was trimmed by 1 base and the J gene end by 2 bases; junction bases not matched to a gene: 10. Germline CDR1 MGHRA, CDR2 YSYEKL. The CDR3 contains 18 residues. This chain's CDR3 is CASSQGLAGLYPTDTQYF. Here the CDR3 DNA reads TGCGCCAGCAGCCAAGGGCTAGCGGGGCTCTACCCCACAGATACGCAGTATTTT.

The chain has TRBV5-5 and TRBJ2-7, with 12 nucleotides matching TRBD1. CDR1 and CDR2 from the germline V gene are SGHKS and YYEKEE (reference sequence). This CDR3 is built from 14 residues. The J segment lost 4 bases and the V segment lost 4 bases, leaving 3 bases of the junction unmatched. The DNA of the CDR3 is TGTGCCAGCAGCAAGGGACAGGGGGCTTACGAGCAGTACTTC. Translating gives CASSKGQGAYEQYF.

This chain uses TRBV5-4 with TRBJ2-2, with 7 bases that match TRBD1. CDR3 length: 13 residues. With V trimmed by 5 bases and J by 6 bases, 4 bases remained unmatched. The germline V gene encodes CDR1 SGHNT and CDR2 YYREEE (reference sequence). CDR3 in DNA: TGTGCCAGCAGTTTCAGGGGGTCCGGGGAGCTGTTTTTT. This translates into CASSFRGSGELFF.

The chain combines TRBV2 with TRBJ1-1; D gene ambiguous. The V gene lost 0 bases and the J gene lost 1 base, with 12 bases spanning the gap. The germline CDR1 and CDR2 sequences are SNHLY and FYNNEI. The CDR3 has 16 residues. The CDR3 DNA reads TGTGCCAGCAGTGAAGCGCAAACGGGGAAGAACACTGAAGCTTTCTTT. Protein: CASSEAQTGKNTEAFF.